These T cell receptor beta chains were read from a single sample in a study of shared clonotypes between healthy human individuals. TCRdb's table, derived via immunoSEQ multiplex PCR, lists solely in-frame clones and lacks some. The data show 2.5 million or so clones, just over 90% seen once. Sequencing used naive CD4+ T cells sorted from blood. The receptors originated from a man between 18 and 35 years old in good health. CDR3s include the opening cysteine and the closing phenylalanine or tryptophan.

j_call v_call cdr3_aa
TRBJ2-1 TRBV27 CASRREYNEQFF
TRBJ2-5 TRBV21-1 CASSPAGGETQYF
TRBJ2-2 TRBV18 CASSLRTGELFF
TRBJ2-3 TRBV5-1 CASSSGLAGGPGTDTQYF
TRBJ2-2 TRBV10-3 CAISGTTLANTGELFF
TRBJ1-3 TRBV4-1 CASSQVAVSGNTIYF
TRBJ1-2 TRBV5-8 CASSLGPGPYTF
TRBJ1-6 TRBV4-1 CASSQEGTLYNSPLHF
TRBJ2-1 TRBV6-5 CASSYRTGGPDEQFF
TRBJ2-1 TRBV27 CASSLGSGRAYEQFF
TRBJ1-5 TRBV28 CASRPGTLGENPQHF
TRBJ1-2 TRBV19 CASSIDSLTGYGYTF
TRBJ1-1 TRBV5-1 CASSEEAGNTEAFF
TRBJ1-6 TRBV5-1 CASSLGPGQGVYNSPLHF
TRBJ1-1 TRBV30 CAWSVRNTEAFF
TRBJ2-2 TRBV12-5 CASGSPPGPTDSTGELFF
TRBJ2-5 TRBV7-9 CASSLSGASGRQETQYF
TRBJ2-1 TRBV5-4 CASSSTSGGSNEQFF
TRBJ2-7 TRBV10-3 CAISEWREQGISEQYF
TRBJ1-6 TRBV9 CASSAGTASSYNSPLHF
TRBJ2-7 TRBV18 CASSRDTAGEQYF
TRBJ2-7 TRBV19 CASSILGSGQGYEQYF
TRBJ2-3 TRBV30 CAWRSSSSPGYF
TRBJ2-7 TRBV6-5 CASSPRNYEQYF
TRBJ2-1 TRBV9 CASSDLAGAYNEQFF
TRBJ2-7 TRBV30 CAWARQAYEQYF
TRBJ1-2 TRBV28 CASKVRNRGGASYTF
TRBJ1-2 TRBV5-4 CASSLRAGGYGYTF
TRBJ2-7 TRBV11-3 CASSLSGSLDEQYF
TRBJ1-2 TRBV18 CASSPPGARSYGYTF
TRBJ2-7 TRBV30 CAWNNGGSSYEQYF
TRBJ2-5 TRBV5-4 CASSFVGEGTQYF
TRBJ2-7 TRBV19 CASRRTDSYEQYF
TRBJ2-3 TRBV10-1 CASSDGGSKDTQYF
TRBJ2-1 TRBV7-6 CASSLGQGHYNEQFF
TRBJ2-1 TRBV30 CAWSVGLASADEQFF
TRBJ1-6 TRBV5-6 CASSRDRGTYNSPLHF
TRBJ2-4 TRBV11-3 CASSLGHGLNIQYF
TRBJ2-5 TRBV12-5 CASGQDGTAQETQYF
TRBJ2-1 TRBV7-2 CASSPHSGAVGNEQFF
TRBJ1-4 TRBV28 CASTWTGVKANEKLFF
TRBJ2-7 TRBV11-2 CASSLEVGTPIEEQYF
TRBJ2-3 TRBV30 CAWGRSERWDTQYF
TRBJ1-5 TRBV6-1 CASSEYHNQPQHF
TRBJ2-2 TRBV14 CASSQVPTGELFF
TRBJ1-1 TRBV19 CASSVRTSDTEAFF
TRBJ1-1 TRBV6-6 CVVSAGIGNTEAFF
TRBJ2-2 TRBV6-6 CASSINTGELFF